This T cell receptor (beta chain) was observed in a study of cytomegalovirus exposure and HLA in healthy donors. Study results and limitations: A later analysis reportedly identified an Asian-associated ancestry cluster as carrying fewer N-insertions than the approximately 710-donor mean.

Worth noting for this clone: The antigen is not known.

Per the germline V gene, CDR1 is SGHNT and CDR2 is YENEEA. Trimming removed 5 bases from V and 10 bases from J; junction bases left unmatched: 5. This CDR3 contains 15 residues. The PCR had 60 Vbeta and 13 Jbeta primers. The repertoire was sequenced with immunoSEQ multiplex PCR; TCRdb's copy has only in-frame clones and lacks some. Counted here are about 80,000 clones, under 70% occurring once; the ten biggest clones make up around 7%. Source material: PBMCs. The TCR sequence derives from a woman aged 50 to 60 in good health and CMV-seropositive. The rearrangement uses TRBV11-3 and TRBJ2-1; 16 bases line up with TRBD2. The CDR3 sequence: CASSLGLAGGPEQFF. The CDR3 DNA reads as TGTGCCAGCAGCCTGGGACTAGCGGGGGGGCCCGAGCAGTTCTTC. The variable domain in full, with the rest retrieved from reference TRBV11-3 and TRBJ2-1, is EAGVVQSPRYKIIEKKQPVAFWCNPISGHNTLYWYLQNLGQGPELLIRYENEEAVDDSQLPKDRFSAERLKGVDSTLKIQPAELGDSAVYLCASSLGLAGGPEQFFGPGTRLTVL.